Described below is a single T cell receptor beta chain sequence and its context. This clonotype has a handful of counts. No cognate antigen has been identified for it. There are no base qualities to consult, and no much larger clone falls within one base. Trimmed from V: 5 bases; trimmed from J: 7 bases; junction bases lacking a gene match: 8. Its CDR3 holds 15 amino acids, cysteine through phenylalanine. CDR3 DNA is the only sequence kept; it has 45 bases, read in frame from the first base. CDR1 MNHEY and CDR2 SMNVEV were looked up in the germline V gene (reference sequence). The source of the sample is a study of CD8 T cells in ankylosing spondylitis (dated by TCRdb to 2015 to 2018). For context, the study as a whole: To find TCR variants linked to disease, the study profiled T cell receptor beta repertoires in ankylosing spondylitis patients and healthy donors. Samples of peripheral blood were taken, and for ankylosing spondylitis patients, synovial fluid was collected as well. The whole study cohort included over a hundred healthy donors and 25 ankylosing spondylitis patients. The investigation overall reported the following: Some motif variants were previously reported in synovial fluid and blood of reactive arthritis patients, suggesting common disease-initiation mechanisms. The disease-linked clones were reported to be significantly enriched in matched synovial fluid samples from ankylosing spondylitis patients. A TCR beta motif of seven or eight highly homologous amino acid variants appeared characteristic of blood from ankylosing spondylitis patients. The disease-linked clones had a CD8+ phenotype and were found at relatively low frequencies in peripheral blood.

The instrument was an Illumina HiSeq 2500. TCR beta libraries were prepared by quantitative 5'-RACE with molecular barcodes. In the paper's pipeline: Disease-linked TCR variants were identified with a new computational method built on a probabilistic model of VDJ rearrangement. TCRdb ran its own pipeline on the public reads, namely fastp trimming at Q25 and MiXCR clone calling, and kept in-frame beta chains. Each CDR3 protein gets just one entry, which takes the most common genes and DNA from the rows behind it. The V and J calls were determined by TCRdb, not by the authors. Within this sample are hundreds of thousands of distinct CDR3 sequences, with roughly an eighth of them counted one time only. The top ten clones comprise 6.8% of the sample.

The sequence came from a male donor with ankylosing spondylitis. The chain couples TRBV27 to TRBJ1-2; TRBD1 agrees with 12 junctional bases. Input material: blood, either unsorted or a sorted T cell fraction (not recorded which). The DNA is TGTGCCAGCAGTCCCAGGGGACAGGGGGCGTCTGGCTACACCTTC. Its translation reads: CASSPRGQGASGYTF.